The 12 T cell receptor beta chains presented below share a single source sample, sequenced in a study of metastatic and nonmetastatic thyroid tumors. All patients were untreated before thyroid surgery. With MiXCR, TCRdb reprocessed the PCR reads. The repertoire holds 11,000 to 15,000 clones, with over 25% as singletons. Sequencing was done on a sample of tumor tissue. The receptors originated from a female donor with papillary thyroid cancer or a benign thyroid nodule (not recorded which). Some clones in this sample may be carry-over from other donors' samples.

This clone has ten or more counts. The rearrangement joins TRBV19 to TRBJ2-6, with unresolved D. Germline CDR1 is LNHDA and CDR2 is SQIVND (reference sequence). The CDR3 length is 14 residues. Trimming pared 5 bases from V and 4 bases from J, leaving 9 bases between. CDR3 protein: CASSPTRGANVLTF. DNA of the CDR3: TGTGCCAGTAGTCCTACCCGGGGGGCCAACGTCCTGACTTTC.

There are a few counts of this clone. The V and J genes are TRBV6-1 and TRBJ2-7; D possibly corresponds to TRBD2 (6 bases). This CDR3 spans 11 amino acids. Germline assignment: CDR1 MNHNS and CDR2 SASEGT. Trimming took off 5 bases at V and 4 bases at J, with 6 bases between the two ends. CDR3 region: CASSRGYEQYF. The DNA of the CDR3 is TGTGCCAGCAGTCGGGGGTACGAGCAGTACTTC.

The chain carries TRBV20-1 and TRBJ1-2, with unresolved D. The CDR3 is 12 amino acids. Germline V gene sequence: CDR1 DFQATT, CDR2 SNEGSKA (reference sequence). The V end was cut by 2 bases, the J end by 6 bases, with 10 bases between. CDR3 protein: CSARRRNDGYTF. The DNA for the CDR3 is TGCAGTGCTAGAAGGAGAAACGATGGCTACACCTTC.

This clone was seen ten or more times. The CDR3 loop is CASSPSAGGKLFF. The CDR3 DNA reads TGTGCCAGCAGCCCAAGCGCTGGCGGAAAACTGTTTTTT. The genes are TRBV9 and TRBJ1-4, with D uncertain. The germline CDR1 and CDR2 sequences are SGDLS and YYNGEE. This CDR3 spans 13 amino acids. The V and J ends lost 4 bases and 10 bases respectively, with 14 bases between them.

This clone came up once. The rearrangement links TRBV7-8 to TRBJ2-7; D is tentatively TRBD1 or TRBD2 (5 bases each). CDR1 and CDR2 from the germline V gene are SGHVS and FQNEAQ. V was trimmed by 5 bases and J by 5 bases, leaving 13 bases between them. The CDR3 sequence is 13 residues long. The chain's CDR3 is CASSGSRGDEQYF. CDR3 nucleotide sequence: TGTGCCAGCAGCGGCTCGAGGGGAGACGAGCAGTACTTC.

This clone counts as medium-sized. The gene calls are TRBV2 and TRBJ2-7; 11 bases line up with TRBD2. The CDR3 covers 14 residues. From germline, CDR1 is SNHLY and CDR2 FYNNEI. V shed 4 bases, J shed 3 bases, and the junction held 2 bases outside the gene matches. CDR3 protein: CASSGLAGYYEQYF. The CDR3 DNA reads as TGTGCCAGCAGTGGACTAGCGGGATACTACGAGCAGTACTTC.

A few counts support this clone. This chain connects TRBV6-5 to TRBJ1-5; D not resolved. The germline V and J ends were trimmed by 2 bases and 8 bases, with 4 bases remaining between them. Per germline, CDR1 MNHEY and CDR2 SVGAGI. The CDR3 has 11 residues. CDR3 amino acids: CASSYGEPQHF. In DNA, the CDR3 is TGTGCCAGCAGTTACGGGGAGCCCCAGCATTTT.

J is TRBJ2-7 and V is TRBV4-3, with 11 positions matching TRBD2. Germline loops: CDR1 LGHNA, CDR2 YSLEER. The ends lost 0 bases at V and 7 bases at J; junction bases unmatched: 11. The CDR3 contains 17 residues. The CDR3 sequence is CASSQEVAGGPPREQYF. The CDR3 DNA reads as TGCGCCAGCAGCCAAGAGGTAGCGGGAGGGCCTCCACGGGAGCAGTACTTC.

The V and J genes are TRBV28 and TRBJ1-1; no reliable D call. The V and J ends lost 2 bases and 0 bases respectively, with 10 bases between them. The CDR3 runs 15 residues. Germline V gene lookup returns CDR1 MDHEN and CDR2 SYDVKM. The CDR3, as DNA: TGTGCCAGCAGTTTAATTCCAGCTTTGAACACTGAAGCTTTCTTT. It encodes CASSLIPALNTEAFF.

This rearrangement joins TRBV6-1 to TRBJ2-6, with D unresolved. The CDR3 has 15 residues. V was clipped by 1 base and J by 0 bases, with 4 bases between them. Germline V gene sequence: CDR1 MNHNS, CDR2 SASEGT. The CDR3 DNA reads as TGTGCCAGCAGTGAAGACAGCTCTGGGGCCAACGTCCTGACTTTC. It codes for CASSEDSSGANVLTF.

At least ten counts were recorded for this clone. The V gene is TRBV20-1, the J gene TRBJ1-4; D ambiguous. This CDR3 spans 14 amino acids. Trimming removed 5 bases from V and 8 bases from J, with 18 bases in between. Germline CDR1 DFQATT, CDR2 SNEGSKA (reference sequence). CDR3 sequence reads: CSAPGDVDYEKLFF. DNA for the CDR3: TGCAGTGCTCCGGGTGACGTGGATTACGAAAAACTGTTTTTT.

This clone was counted between two and nine times. The chain joins TRBV6-1 to TRBJ1-3; D is perhaps TRBD1 (5 bases). The CDR3 sequence is 15 residues long. V was pared by 2 bases and J by 2 bases, with 10 bases between. The V gene's germline CDR1 is MNHNS and CDR2 SASEGT. The CDR3 DNA reads TGTGCCAGCAGTGAAAGGGGAATGCCTGGAAACACCATATATTTT. Translation gives CASSERGMPGNTIYF.